This TCR beta chain was identified during a study of blood T cell repertoires in COVID-19. Across the whole study: Researchers got acute and convalescent COVID-19 samples from the United States, Italy and Spain.

Sequencing was performed with immunoSEQ multiplex PCR; in TCRdb, only in-frame clones are kept and a portion is missing. This table holds 200,000 to 250,000 clones, around nine tenths found once. In terms of age and location, participants ranged from roughly 18 to 95 years and lived in under 30 US areas. Clinical history reported by participants formed the basis on which cohorts were assigned. Cohort 3 recovery required two negative PCRs, clearance, or symptom resolution. The J segment lost 3 bases and the V segment lost 8 bases, leaving 2 bases of the junction unmatched. This CDR3 spans 13 amino acids. Germline V lookup: CDR1 MDHEN, CDR2 SYDVKM.

The chain carries TRBV28 and TRBJ2-2, with 8 positions matching TRBD1. The TCR comes from a woman aged 50 to 60 who had recovered from COVID-19. The sequencing input was PBMCs or T cells enriched from blood (not recorded which). The CDR3 nucleotides read TGTGCCAGCCAGGGGGCGGACACCGGGGAGCTGTTTTTT. Its translation is CASQGADTGELFF.